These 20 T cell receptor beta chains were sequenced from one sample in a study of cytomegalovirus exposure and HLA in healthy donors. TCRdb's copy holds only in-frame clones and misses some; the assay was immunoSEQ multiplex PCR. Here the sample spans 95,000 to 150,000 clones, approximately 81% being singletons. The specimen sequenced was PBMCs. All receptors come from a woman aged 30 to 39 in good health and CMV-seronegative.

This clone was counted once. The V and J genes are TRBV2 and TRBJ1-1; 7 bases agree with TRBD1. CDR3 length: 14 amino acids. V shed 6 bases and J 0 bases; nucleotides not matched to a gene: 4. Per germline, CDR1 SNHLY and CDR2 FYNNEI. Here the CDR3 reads CASREGQLNTEAFF. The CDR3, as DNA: TGTGCCAGCAGGGAGGGACAGTTGAACACTGAAGCTTTCTTT.

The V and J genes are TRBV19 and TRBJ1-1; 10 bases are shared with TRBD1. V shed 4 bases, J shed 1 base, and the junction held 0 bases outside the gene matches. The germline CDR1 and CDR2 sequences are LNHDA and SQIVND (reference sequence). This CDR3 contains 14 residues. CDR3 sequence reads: CASSRQGANTEAFF. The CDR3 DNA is TGTGCCAGTAGTAGACAGGGGGCGAACACTGAAGCTTTCTTT.

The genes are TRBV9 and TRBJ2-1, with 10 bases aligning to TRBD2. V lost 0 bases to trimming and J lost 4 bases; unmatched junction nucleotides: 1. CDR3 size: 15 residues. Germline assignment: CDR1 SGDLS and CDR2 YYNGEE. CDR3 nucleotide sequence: TGTGCCAGCAGCGTAGTAGCGGGGGGTTACAATGAGCAGTTCTTC. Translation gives CASSVVAGGYNEQFF.

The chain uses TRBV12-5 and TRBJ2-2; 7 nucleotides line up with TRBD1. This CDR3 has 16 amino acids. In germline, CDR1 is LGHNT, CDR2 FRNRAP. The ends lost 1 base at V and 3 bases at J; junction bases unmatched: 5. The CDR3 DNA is TGTGCTAGTGGTTTGGCGGCAGGGGGACACACCGGGGAGCTGTTTTTT. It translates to CASGLAAGGHTGELFF.

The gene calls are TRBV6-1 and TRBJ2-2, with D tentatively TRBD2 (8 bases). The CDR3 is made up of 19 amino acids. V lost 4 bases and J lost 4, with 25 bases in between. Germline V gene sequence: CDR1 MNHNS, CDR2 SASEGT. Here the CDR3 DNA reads TGTGCCAGCAGTGTACACAGGGGTGACGGGGGGGTAGGCACCGGGGAGCTGTTTTTT. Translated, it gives CASSVHRGDGGVGTGELFF.

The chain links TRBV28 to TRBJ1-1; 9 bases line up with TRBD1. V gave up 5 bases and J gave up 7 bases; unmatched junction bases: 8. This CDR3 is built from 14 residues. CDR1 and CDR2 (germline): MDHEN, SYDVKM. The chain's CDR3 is CASSDGTGYSEAFF. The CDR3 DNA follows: TGTGCCAGCAGTGATGGGACAGGGTATAGTGAAGCTTTCTTT.

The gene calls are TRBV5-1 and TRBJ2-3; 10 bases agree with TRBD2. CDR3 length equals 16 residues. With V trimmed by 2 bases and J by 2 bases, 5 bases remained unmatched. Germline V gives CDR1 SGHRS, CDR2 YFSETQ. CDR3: CASSFLAGVSTDTQYF. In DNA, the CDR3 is TGCGCCAGCAGCTTTCTAGCGGGGGTCTCCACAGATACGCAGTATTTT. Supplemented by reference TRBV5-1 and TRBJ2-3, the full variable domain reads KAGVTQTPRYLIKTRGQQVTLSCSPISGHRSVSWYQQTPGQGLQFLFEYFSETQRNKGNFPGRFSGRQFSNSRSEMNVSTLELGDSALYLCASSFLAGVSTDTQYFGPGTRLTVL.

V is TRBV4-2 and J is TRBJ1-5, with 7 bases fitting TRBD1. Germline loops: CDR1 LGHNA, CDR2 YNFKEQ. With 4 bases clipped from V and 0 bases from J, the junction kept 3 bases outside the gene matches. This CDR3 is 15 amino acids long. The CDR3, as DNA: TGTGCCAGCAGCCGTGGACAGGATAGCAATCAGCCCCAGCATTTT. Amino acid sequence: CASSRGQDSNQPQHF.

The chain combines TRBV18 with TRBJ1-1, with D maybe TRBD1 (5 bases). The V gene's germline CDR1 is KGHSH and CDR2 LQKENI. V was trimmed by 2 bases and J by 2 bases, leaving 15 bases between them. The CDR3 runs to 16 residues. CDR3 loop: CASSPSAGMRNTEAFF. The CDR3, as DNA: TGTGCCAGCTCACCATCGGCAGGGATGCGCAACACTGAAGCTTTCTTT.

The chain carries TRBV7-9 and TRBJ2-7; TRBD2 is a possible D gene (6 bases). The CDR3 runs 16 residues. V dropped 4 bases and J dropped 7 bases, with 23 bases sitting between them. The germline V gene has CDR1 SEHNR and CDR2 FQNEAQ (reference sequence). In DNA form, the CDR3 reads TGTGCCAGCAGCTCCCGGGGACTCTGGGGAAGGGGTGAGCAGTACTTC. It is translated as CASSSRGLWGRGEQYF.

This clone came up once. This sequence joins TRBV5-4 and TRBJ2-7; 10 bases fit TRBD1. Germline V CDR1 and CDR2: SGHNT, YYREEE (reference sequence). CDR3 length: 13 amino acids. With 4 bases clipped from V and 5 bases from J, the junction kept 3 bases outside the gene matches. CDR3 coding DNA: TGTGCCAGCAGCGCGACAGGGGGCAACGAGCAGTACTTC. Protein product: CASSATGGNEQYF.

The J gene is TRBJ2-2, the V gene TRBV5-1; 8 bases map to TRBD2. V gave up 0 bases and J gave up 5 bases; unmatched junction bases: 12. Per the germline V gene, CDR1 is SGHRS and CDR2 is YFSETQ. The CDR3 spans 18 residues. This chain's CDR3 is CASSLAVGSGGKTGELFF. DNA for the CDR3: TGCGCCAGCAGCTTGGCCGTGGGGAGCGGGGGAAAGACCGGGGAGCTGTTTTTT.

The CDR3 DNA reads TGCGCCAGCAGCCAGGAGACTAGCGGCCCCTACGAGCAGTACTTC. Its protein is CASSQETSGPYEQYF. The chain is built from TRBV4-3 and TRBJ2-7, with 9 bases that match TRBD2. J gave up 2 bases and V 3 bases, and 5 bases lay outside the gene matches. The CDR3 loop spans 15 amino acids. Per the germline V gene, CDR1 is LGHNA and CDR2 is YSLEER.

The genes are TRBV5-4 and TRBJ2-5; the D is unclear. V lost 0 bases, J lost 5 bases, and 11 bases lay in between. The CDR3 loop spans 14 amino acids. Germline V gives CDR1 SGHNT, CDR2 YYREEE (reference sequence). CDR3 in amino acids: CASSLDYRRETQYF. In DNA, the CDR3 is TGTGCCAGCAGCTTGGACTACCGTCGGGAGACCCAGTACTTC.

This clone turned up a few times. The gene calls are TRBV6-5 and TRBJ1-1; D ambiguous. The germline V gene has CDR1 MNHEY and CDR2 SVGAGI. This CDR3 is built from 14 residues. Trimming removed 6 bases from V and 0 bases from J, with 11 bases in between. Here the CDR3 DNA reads TGTGCCAGCAGGAGGGCCAGCATGAACACTGAAGCTTTCTTT. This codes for CASRRASMNTEAFF.

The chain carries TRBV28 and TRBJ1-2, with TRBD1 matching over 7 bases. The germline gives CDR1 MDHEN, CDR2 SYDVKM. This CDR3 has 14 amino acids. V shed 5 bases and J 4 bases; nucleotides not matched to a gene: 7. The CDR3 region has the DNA TGTGCCAGCAGTAATGACGGGACAGTCTATGGCTACACCTTC. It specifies CASSNDGTVYGYTF.

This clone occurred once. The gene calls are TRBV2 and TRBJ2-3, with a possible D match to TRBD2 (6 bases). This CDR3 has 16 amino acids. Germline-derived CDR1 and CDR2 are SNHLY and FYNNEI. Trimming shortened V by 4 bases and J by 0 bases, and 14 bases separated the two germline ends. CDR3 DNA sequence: TGTGCCAGCAGTGTTTATGGGACTCTAAGCACAGATACGCAGTATTTT. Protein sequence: CASSVYGTLSTDTQYF.

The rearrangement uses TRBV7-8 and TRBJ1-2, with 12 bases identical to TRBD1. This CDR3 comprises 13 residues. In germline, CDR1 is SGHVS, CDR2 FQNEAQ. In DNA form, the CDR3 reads TGTGCTGTTCCGGGACAGGGGGCTCACGGCTACACCTTC. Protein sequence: CAVPGQGAHGYTF.

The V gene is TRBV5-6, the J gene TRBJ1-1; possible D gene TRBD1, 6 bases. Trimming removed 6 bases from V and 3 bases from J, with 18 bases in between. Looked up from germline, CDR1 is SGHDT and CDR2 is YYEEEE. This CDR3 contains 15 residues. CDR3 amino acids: CASTAFGGEDTEAFF. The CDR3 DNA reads TGTGCCAGCACCGCTTTTGGGGGCGAGGACACTGAAGCTTTCTTT.

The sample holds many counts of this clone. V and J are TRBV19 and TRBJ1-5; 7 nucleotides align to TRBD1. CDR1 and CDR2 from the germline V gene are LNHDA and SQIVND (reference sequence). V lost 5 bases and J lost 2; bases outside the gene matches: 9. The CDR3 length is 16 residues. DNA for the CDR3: TGTGCCAGTAGTCTACAGGGGCCCCAGGGCAATCAGCCCCAGCATTTT. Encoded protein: CASSLQGPQGNQPQHF.